A single sample gave rise to the 14 T cell receptor beta chains below, sequenced in a study of blood T cell repertoires in COVID-19. TCRdb's table, derived via immunoSEQ multiplex PCR, lists solely in-frame clones and lacks some. The sample consists of roughly 220,000 clones, roughly four fifths of them appearing once. Sequencing used PBMCs or T cells enriched from blood (not recorded which). The receptors derive from a woman in her thirties or forties with acute COVID-19.

This clone showed up just a few times. The chain carries TRBV30 and TRBJ1-4; tentatively, D is TRBD1 (6 bases). This CDR3 has 14 residues. Trimming shortened V by 0 bases and J by 5 bases, and 10 bases separated the two germline ends. Germline CDR1 GTSNPN, CDR2 SVGIG (reference sequence). This CDR3 reads CAWSVDRTNEKLFF. The CDR3 DNA reads as TGTGCCTGGAGTGTAGACAGGACAAATGAAAAACTGTTTTTT.

CDR3 sequence reads: CASSTTGYGYTF. CDR3 nucleotides: TGTGCCAGCAGCACTACAGGGTATGGCTACACCTTC. The chain couples TRBV28 to TRBJ1-2, with D tentatively TRBD1 (6 bases). V lost 6 bases and J lost 5, with 10 bases in between. The germline V gene has CDR1 MDHEN and CDR2 SYDVKM. The CDR3 has 12 amino acids.

The chain links TRBV7-6 to TRBJ1-5; D possibly corresponds to TRBD1 (6 bases). In germline, CDR1 is SGHVS, CDR2 FNYEAQ. V lost 5 bases and J lost 5, with 16 bases in between. This CDR3 spans 15 amino acids. The CDR3 region is CASSPRAGADQPQHF. CDR3 nucleotide sequence: TGTGCCAGCAGCCCTCGGGCAGGGGCAGATCAGCCCCAGCATTTT.

The sample holds a few counts of this clone. V usage is TRBV6-5 and J usage is TRBJ1-4, with D perhaps TRBD1 (6 bases). The V end lost 4 bases, the J end lost 5 bases, and 11 bases lay between the germline ends. The CDR3 has 14 residues. Germline V gene sequence: CDR1 MNHEY, CDR2 SVGAGI. The CDR3 here is CASSLGTPNEKLFF. The CDR3 DNA sequence: TGTGCCAGCAGTTTAGGGACACCAAATGAAAAACTGTTTTTT.

The V and J genes are TRBV15 and TRBJ1-1; 8 bases are shared with TRBD1. The J segment lost 1 base and the V segment lost 2 bases, leaving 3 bases of the junction unmatched. The CDR3 contains 15 residues. Germline CDR1 and CDR2: LNHNV and YYDKDF (reference sequence). CDR3: CATSRQGAGNTEAFF. CDR3 coding DNA: TGTGCCACCAGCAGACAGGGGGCAGGGAACACTGAAGCTTTCTTT. Using reference TRBV15 and TRBJ1-1 for the parts outside the CDR3, the full variable domain is DAMVIQNPRYQVTQFGKPVTLSCSQTLNHNVMYWYQQKSSQAPKLLFHYYDKDFNNEADTPDNFQSRRPNTSFCFLDIRSPGLGDTAMYLCATSRQGAGNTEAFFGQGTRLTVV.

Only one count was recorded for this clone. The chain joins TRBV4-1 to TRBJ1-5; no firm D call. The CDR3 consists of 15 residues. Per the germline V gene, CDR1 is MGHRA and CDR2 is YSYEKL. V was cut by 0 bases and J by 6 bases, with 12 bases left in between. The CDR3 nucleotides read TGCGCCAGCAGCCAAGACGCGGGGAGGTTTCAGCCCCAGCATTTT. It codes for CASSQDAGRFQPQHF.

This chain links TRBV28 with TRBJ1-6; tentative D call: TRBD1 (5 bases). Trimming pared 3 bases from V and 8 bases from J, leaving 17 bases between. The germline V gene has CDR1 MDHEN and CDR2 SYDVKM. This CDR3 is 16 amino acids long. In nucleotides, the CDR3 is TGTGCCAGCAGTTTTTCGCGGAGGGGCGGGTATTCACCCCTCCACTTT. Translation: CASSFSRRGGYSPLHF. The whole variable domain, filled in from reference TRBV28 and TRBJ1-6, reads DVKVTQSSRYLVKRTGEKVFLECVQDMDHENMFWYRQDPGLGLRLIYFSYDVKMKEKGDIPEGYSVSREKKERFSLILESASTNQTSMYLCASSFSRRGGYSPLHFGNGTRLTVT.

The rearrangement links TRBV4-1 to TRBJ2-2; D possibly corresponds to TRBD2 (5 bases). The CDR3 covers 16 residues. Per germline, CDR1 MGHRA and CDR2 YSYEKL. Deletions cut 0 bases from V and 0 bases from J, with 8 bases between. CDR3 sequence: CASSQDEGTNTGELFF. The CDR3 nucleotides read TGCGCCAGCAGCCAAGACGAGGGAACGAACACCGGGGAGCTGTTTTTT.

The chain couples TRBV25-1 to TRBJ2-7; the match to TRBD2 covers 8 bases. Per the germline V gene, CDR1 is MGHDK and CDR2 is SYGVNS. The CDR3 totals 16 residues. J gave up 0 bases and V 3 bases, and 7 bases lay outside the gene matches. The CDR3 spells CASSDSGLGASYEQYF. Written as DNA, the CDR3 is TGTGCCAGCAGTGACTCGGGACTAGGGGCCTCCTACGAGCAGTACTTC.

This clone was recorded once. This chain joins TRBV7-6 and TRBJ2-7; the match to TRBD1 covers 8 bases. V lost 2 bases to trimming and J lost 2 bases; unmatched junction nucleotides: 5. The CDR3 covers 15 residues. Germline loops: CDR1 SGHVS, CDR2 FNYEAQ. DNA of the CDR3: TGTGCCAGCAGCTTATCCTGGACAGGGCCCTACGAGCAGTACTTC. Protein sequence: CASSLSWTGPYEQYF.

The chain employs TRBV2 and TRBJ2-3; D not certain. Germline CDR1 is SNHLY and CDR2 is FYNNEI. Trimming shortened V by 5 bases and J by 5 bases, and 14 bases separated the two germline ends. The CDR3 consists of 14 residues. CDR3: CASSKNRDKDTQYF. For the CDR3, the DNA is TGTGCCAGCAGTAAGAACAGAGACAAAGATACGCAGTATTTT.

This clone was counted many times. The chain carries TRBV18 and TRBJ2-7; 12 positions match TRBD2. V was pared by 3 bases and J by 2 bases, with 5 bases of the junction left unmatched. The CDR3 consists of 16 residues. Germline-derived CDR1 and CDR2 are KGHSH and LQKENI. CDR3 sequence: CASSPRTSGITYEQYF. The DNA of the CDR3 is TGTGCCAGCTCACCGAGGACTAGCGGGATTACCTACGAGCAGTACTTC.

The chain is built from TRBV5-1 and TRBJ1-2; a weak D match, TRBD1 (6 bases). The germline gives CDR1 SGHRS, CDR2 YFSETQ. There are 14 residues in the CDR3. V dropped 6 bases and J dropped 8 bases, with 20 bases sitting between them. This CDR3 is CASTLHSQGDGYTF. The CDR3, as DNA: TGCGCCAGCACCTTACATTCACAGGGTGACGGCTACACCTTC.

The chain links TRBV5-4 to TRBJ1-4; 8 bases match TRBD1. Germline V gene data show CDR1 as SGHNT and CDR2 as YYREEE (reference sequence). Trimming cost V 3 bases and J 8 bases; bases outside gene matches: 6. The CDR3 has 14 amino acids. CDR3 in amino acids: CASSSDREEEKLFF. The CDR3 coding sequence is TGTGCCAGCAGCTCGGACAGGGAAGAGGAAAAACTGTTTTTT.